This TCR beta chain was identified during a study of OX40 agonist ivuxolimab in advanced cancers. Germline CDR1 is LNHDA and CDR2 is SQIVND (reference sequence). This CDR3 spans 12 amino acids. V shed 6 bases and J shed 4 bases, with 7 bases lying between them. Generated by immunoSEQ multiplex PCR, the TCRdb table keeps only in-frame clones and is missing some. This table has 90,000 or so clones, about 93% appearing once. The sequenced sample was CD4+ or CD8+ T cells sorted from blood, obtained in a trial of the OX40 agonist ivuxolimab. The source is an adult with an advanced solid tumor such as melanoma, head and neck, liver or kidney cancer. The chain recombines TRBV19 with TRBJ1-5; D is possibly TRBD1 (6 bases). The CDR3 sequence is CASSTGNQPQHF. In DNA form, the CDR3 reads TGTGCCAGTAGCACAGGGAATCAGCCCCAGCATTTT.